This entry features one TCR beta chain sequence. Antigen specificity is unknown. This entry comes from a study of beta chain features in type 1 diabetes. Study conclusions and caveats: Patients' naive, central memory and Treg TCRB repertoires seemed closer to one another than those of healthy donors. Possible PCR preference for shorter templates applied equally to patients and controls.

The authors sorted CD4+ naive, central memory, regulatory and stem cell-like memory cells via CD45RO/CCR7/CD25/CD127/CD95/CD27. Deletions cut 0 bases from V and 6 bases from J, with 15 bases between. CDR3 length: 16 amino acids. The germline V gene has CDR1 MNHEY and CDR2 SVGAGI. As every portion of the isolated RNA was reverse transcribed, the sequencing read expressed TCRB transcripts. An average of about 3.57 million reads was obtained for naive, central memory and regulatory T cell samples. The data were produced by immunoSEQ multiplex PCR, yet TCRdb's version contains in-frame clones alone and is incomplete. The sample consists of a few hundred thousand clones, 15% to 20% of them appearing once.

The TCR was taken from a woman between 18 and 30 years old in good health. V is TRBV6-5 and J is TRBJ2-4; D is undetermined. Sequences were obtained from naive CD4+ T cells from blood. CDR3: CASSYSWSGSLNIQYF. The DNA for the CDR3 is TGTGCCAGCAGTTACTCCTGGTCCGGGTCTCTAAACATTCAGTACTTC.